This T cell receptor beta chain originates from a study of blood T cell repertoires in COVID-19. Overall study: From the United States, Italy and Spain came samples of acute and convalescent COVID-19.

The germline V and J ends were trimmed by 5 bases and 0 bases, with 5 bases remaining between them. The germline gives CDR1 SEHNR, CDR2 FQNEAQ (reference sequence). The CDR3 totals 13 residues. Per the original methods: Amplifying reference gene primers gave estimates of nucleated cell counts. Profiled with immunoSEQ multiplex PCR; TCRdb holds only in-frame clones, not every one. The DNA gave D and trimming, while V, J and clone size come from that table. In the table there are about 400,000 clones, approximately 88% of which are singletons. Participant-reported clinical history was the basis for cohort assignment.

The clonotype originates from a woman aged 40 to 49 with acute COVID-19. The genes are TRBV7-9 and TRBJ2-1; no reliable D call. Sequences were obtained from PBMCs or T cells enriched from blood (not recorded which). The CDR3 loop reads CASSRSSYNEQFF. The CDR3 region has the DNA TGTGCCAGCAGCAGGAGCTCCTACAATGAGCAGTTCTTC.